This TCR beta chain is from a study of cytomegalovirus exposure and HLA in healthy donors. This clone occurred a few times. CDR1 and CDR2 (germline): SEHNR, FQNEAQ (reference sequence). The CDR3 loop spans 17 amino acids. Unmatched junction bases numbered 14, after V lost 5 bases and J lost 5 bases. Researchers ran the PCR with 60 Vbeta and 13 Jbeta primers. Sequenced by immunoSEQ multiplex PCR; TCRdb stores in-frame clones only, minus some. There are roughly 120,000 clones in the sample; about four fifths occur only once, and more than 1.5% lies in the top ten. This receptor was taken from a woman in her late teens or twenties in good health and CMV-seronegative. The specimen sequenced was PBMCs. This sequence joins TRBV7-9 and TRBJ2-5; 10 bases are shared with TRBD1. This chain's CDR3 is CASSPSPGTGVGETQYF. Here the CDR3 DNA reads TGTGCCAGCAGCCCGAGCCCTGGGACAGGGGTGGGTGAGACCCAGTACTTC.